Each of the 5 T cell receptor beta chains below was sequenced from the same sample in a study of CD8 T cells in Susac syndrome. Reverse transcription of about 0.45 to 1 ug RNA was performed with random hexamers. TCRdb reprocessed the immunoSEQ multiplex PCR reads via MiXCR and lists one record per CDR3 protein. Of tens of thousands of distinct CDR3 sequences listed, 95% are singletons. The sequencing sample was made of CD8+ T cells from PBMCs. The receptors come from a human donor with Susac syndrome.

This chain uses TRBV7-6 with TRBJ2-5, with D possibly being TRBD2 (5 bases). Germline CDR1 reads SGHVS; CDR2 reads FNYEAQ. V lost 3 bases to trimming and J lost 4 bases, with 15 bases between them. The CDR3 has 15 amino acids. In DNA form, the CDR3 reads TGTGCCAGCAGCTTCCCTGTCGGGGTAACAGAGACCCAGTACTTC. Translated, it gives CASSFPVGVTETQYF.

The CDR3 DNA is TGTGCCAGCAGTTTAGGGACTAGCGGGAAGGATGAGCAGTTCTTC. The encoded protein is CASSLGTSGKDEQFF. The chain couples TRBV27 to TRBJ2-1; 13 bases match TRBD2. With V trimmed by 2 bases and J by 8 bases, 3 bases remained unmatched. Germline CDR1 reads MNHEY; CDR2 reads SMNVEV (reference sequence). CDR3 length equals 15 residues.

V and J are TRBV4-1 and TRBJ1-1, with 10 bases identical to TRBD1. Losses at the gene ends were 4 bases for V and 0 bases for J; bases not matched to a gene: 8. CDR1 is MGHRA, CDR2 YSYEKL, per germline. This CDR3 is 17 amino acids long. The CDR3 bases are TGCGCCAGCAGCCCATTCGACAGGGGGCGCGTGAACACTGAAGCTTTCTTT. This encodes CASSPFDRGRVNTEAFF.

The V gene is TRBV2, the J gene TRBJ2-5, with 11 bases fitting TRBD2. The germline CDR1 and CDR2 sequences are SNHLY and FYNNEI. V was pared by 6 bases and J by 1 base, with 7 bases of the junction left unmatched. The CDR3 sequence is 16 residues long. This CDR3 reads CASRALAGGTQETQYF. The CDR3, as DNA: TGTGCCAGCAGGGCCCTAGCGGGAGGCACCCAAGAGACCCAGTACTTC. Drawing the rest from reference TRBV2 and TRBJ2-5, the complete variable domain is EPEVTQTPSHQVTQMGQEVILRCVPISNHLYFYWYRQILGQKVEFLVSFYNNEISEKSEIFDDQFSVERPDGSNFTLKIRSTKLEDSAMYFCASRALAGGTQETQYFGPGTRLLVL.

The V gene is TRBV4-1, the J gene TRBJ2-7; 7 bases are shared with TRBD2. Germline V lookup: CDR1 MGHRA, CDR2 YSYEKL. The CDR3 is made up of 15 amino acids. The junction had 7 bases not matched to a gene; V was cut back by 3 bases and J by 2 bases. For the CDR3, the DNA is TGCGCCAGCAGCCAGGAAATAGCGGGCCCCTACGAGCAGTACTTC. Its translation is CASSQEIAGPYEQYF.